This T cell receptor (beta chain) was recovered during a study of blood T cell repertoires in COVID-19. Authors' data handling: Reference gene primer amplification gave nucleated cell count estimates. Sequencing was performed with immunoSEQ multiplex PCR; in TCRdb, only in-frame clones are kept and a portion is missing. That table gives V, J and clone size, and the DNA gave D and trimming. The table has a few hundred thousand clones, more than 70% seen once. The sample taken for sequencing was peripheral blood. The receptor was derived from a woman between 45 and 60 years old with acute or convalescent COVID-19.

CDR3 nucleotide sequence: TGTGCCTGGAGTCAGACGGGGGATACGCAGTATTTT. This encodes CAWSQTGDTQYF. The V call is TRBV30, the J call TRBJ2-3; tentatively, D is TRBD2 (5 bases). Trimming shortened V by 2 bases and J by 6 bases, and 9 bases separated the two germline ends. The germline CDR1 and CDR2 sequences are GTSNPN and SVGIG (reference sequence). The CDR3 contains 12 residues.